This T cell receptor beta chain was recorded in a study of cytomegalovirus exposure and HLA in healthy donors. Study-wide context: Sequencing of about 200 million T cells in an earlier analysis found more than 100 million unique TCR beta sequences.

13 Jbeta primers and 60 Vbeta primers were used for the PCR. Sequenced by immunoSEQ multiplex PCR; TCRdb stores in-frame clones only, minus some. The table has 85,000 to 100,000 clones, roughly 73% seen once. Sequences were obtained from PBMCs. The clonotype comes from a man aged 45-60 years in good health and CMV-seropositive.

The CDR3 DNA sequence: TGTGACCGAGGCCCTAGGAGCTCCTATAATTCACCCCTCCACTTT. Translating gives CDRGPRSSYNSPLHF. This chain joins TRBV19 and TRBJ1-6; D remains unclear. Germline V lookup: CDR1 LNHDA, CDR2 SQIVND (reference sequence). This CDR3 spans 15 amino acids.